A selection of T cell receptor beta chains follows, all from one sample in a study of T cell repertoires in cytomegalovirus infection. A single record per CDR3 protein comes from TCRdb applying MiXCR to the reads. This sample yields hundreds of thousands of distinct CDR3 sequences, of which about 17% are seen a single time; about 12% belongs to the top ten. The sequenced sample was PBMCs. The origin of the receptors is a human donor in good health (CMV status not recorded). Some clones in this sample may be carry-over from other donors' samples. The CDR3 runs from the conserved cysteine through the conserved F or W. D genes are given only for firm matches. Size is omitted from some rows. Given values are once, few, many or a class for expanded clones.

CDR3 protein: CASSSSHGVGETQYF
CDR3 DNA: TGTGCCAGCAGCTCCAGCCACGGGGTTGGGGAGACCCAGTACTTC
J gene: TRBJ2-5
clone size: NA
D gene: NA
V gene: TRBV7-2

CDR3 protein: CASSLLRRSTEAFF
CDR3 DNA: TGCGCCAGCAGCTTACTCCGACGGAGCACTGAAGCTTTCTTT
J gene: TRBJ1-1
clone size: NA
D gene: NA
V gene: TRBV5-1

CDR3 protein: CAISLQGAIGYTF
CDR3 DNA: TGTGCCATCAGCTTACAGGGGGCCATTGGCTACACCTTC
J gene: TRBJ1-2
clone size: few
D gene: TRBD1
V gene: TRBV10-3

CDR3 protein: CASSLRGVQETQYF
CDR3 DNA: TGTGCCAGCAGCCTACGGGGGGTCCAAGAGACCCAGTACTTC
J gene: TRBJ2-5
clone size: NA
D gene: TRBD2
V gene: TRBV28

CDR3 protein: CASSNTHGNTIYF
CDR3 DNA: TGTGCCAGCAGCAACACCCACGGAAACACCATATATTTT
J gene: TRBJ1-3
clone size: many
D gene: NA
V gene: TRBV7-9

CDR3 protein: CATSGTGTNNEQFF
CDR3 DNA: TGCGCCACGTCCGGGACAGGGACCAACAATGAGCAGTTCTTC
J gene: TRBJ2-1
clone size: few
D gene: TRBD1
V gene: TRBV5-1

CDR3 protein: CASSLGGYEPDTEAFF
CDR3 DNA: TGTGCCAGCAGTTTGGGAGGCTACGAACCGGACACTGAAGCTTTCTTT
J gene: TRBJ1-1
clone size: NA
D gene: NA
V gene: TRBV28

CDR3 protein: CASSPPTGGSYNEQFF
CDR3 DNA: TGTGCCAGCAGCCCACCGACAGGGGGCTCCTACAATGAGCAGTTCTTC
J gene: TRBJ2-1
clone size: many
D gene: TRBD1
V gene: TRBV7-9

CDR3 protein: CSARGLRGTYNEQFF
CDR3 DNA: TGCAGTGCTAGAGGGTTGAGGGGGACCTACAATGAGCAGTTCTTC
J gene: TRBJ2-1
clone size: few
D gene: NA
V gene: TRBV20-1

CDR3 protein: CASSYSGGREKLFF
CDR3 DNA: TGTGCCAGCAGTTACAGCGGGGGGAGAGAAAAACTGTTTTTT
J gene: TRBJ1-4
clone size: NA
D gene: NA
V gene: TRBV6-2/TRBV6-3

CDR3 protein: CASSTQQGPISGNTIYF
CDR3 DNA: TGTGCCAGCAGTACCCAACAGGGGCCCATCTCTGGAAACACCATATATTTT
J gene: TRBJ1-3
clone size: NA
D gene: TRBD1
V gene: TRBV12-3/TRBV12-4

CDR3 protein: CASSPGQGNIQYF
CDR3 DNA: TGCGCCAGCAGCCCAGGACAGGGAAACATTCAGTACTTC
J gene: TRBJ2-4
clone size: many
D gene: TRBD1
V gene: TRBV5-1

CDR3 protein: CASSLFLAATEAFF
CDR3 DNA: TGTGCCAGCAGTTTGTTTTTGGCGGCCACTGAAGCTTTCTTT
J gene: TRBJ1-1
clone size: many
D gene: NA
V gene: TRBV12-3/TRBV12-4

CDR3 protein: CASSYMVGTVYGYTF
CDR3 DNA: TGTGCCAGCAGTTATATGGTTGGGACGGTCTATGGCTACACCTTC
J gene: TRBJ1-2
clone size: few
D gene: NA
V gene: TRBV6-5

CDR3 protein: CASSSMGNAGETQYF
CDR3 DNA: TGTGCCAGCAGCTCCATGGGGAATGCTGGAGAGACCCAGTACTTC
J gene: TRBJ2-5
clone size: NA
D gene: NA
V gene: TRBV7-3

CDR3 protein: CASSLGAGGPTYEQYF
CDR3 DNA: TGTGCCAGCAGCTTAGGGGCCGGGGGGCCAACCTACGAGCAGTACTTC
J gene: TRBJ2-7
clone size: NA
D gene: NA
V gene: TRBV13

CDR3 protein: CASSGLGKRADTQYF
CDR3 DNA: TGTGCCAGCAGTGGGCTCGGTAAGAGAGCAGATACGCAGTATTTT
J gene: TRBJ2-3
clone size: NA
D gene: NA
V gene: TRBV28

CDR3 protein: CSAADRDEQYF
CDR3 DNA: TGCAGTGCTGCGGACAGGGACGAGCAGTACTTC
J gene: TRBJ2-7
clone size: NA
D gene: TRBD1
V gene: TRBV20-1

CDR3 protein: CASTTIVGGRNQPQHF
CDR3 DNA: TGTGCCAGTACCACTATAGTCGGTGGGCGCAATCAGCCCCAGCATTTT
J gene: TRBJ1-5
clone size: many
D gene: NA
V gene: TRBV19

CDR3 protein: CSGGGVNSYNEQFF
CDR3 DNA: TGCAGTGGTGGGGGCGTGAACTCCTACAATGAGCAGTTCTTC
J gene: TRBJ2-1
clone size: many
D gene: NA
V gene: TRBV20-1

CDR3 protein: CASSPTGKANQPQHF
CDR3 DNA: TGTGCCAGCAGCCCGACAGGGAAAGCGAATCAGCCCCAGCATTTT
J gene: TRBJ1-5
clone size: few
D gene: TRBD1
V gene: TRBV28

CDR3 protein: CSARGDQRGGYNEQFF
CDR3 DNA: TGCAGTGCTAGAGGCGATCAGCGGGGGGGTTATAATGAGCAGTTCTTC
J gene: TRBJ2-1
clone size: many
D gene: TRBD2
V gene: TRBV20-1

CDR3 protein: CASSFWAGVDYEQYF
CDR3 DNA: TGTGCCAGCAGTTTTTGGGCGGGGGTCGACTACGAGCAGTACTTC
J gene: TRBJ2-7
clone size: NA
D gene: TRBD2
V gene: TRBV12-3/TRBV12-4

CDR3 protein: CASSQVSGWNQPQHF
CDR3 DNA: TGTGCCAGCAGCCAAGTGTCAGGGTGGAATCAGCCCCAGCATTTT
J gene: TRBJ1-5
clone size: many
D gene: NA
V gene: TRBV3-1

CDR3 protein: CASRRAGAGETQYF
CDR3 DNA: TGTGCCAGCAGGAGGGCAGGGGCGGGAGAGACCCAGTACTTC
J gene: TRBJ2-5
clone size: many
D gene: NA
V gene: TRBV11-2

CDR3 protein: CSASGETHGYTF
CDR3 DNA: TGCAGTGCCTCGGGGGAAACTCATGGCTACACCTTC
J gene: TRBJ1-2
clone size: few
D gene: NA
V gene: TRBV20-1

CDR3 protein: CSAREGLYGTGSGTEAFF
CDR3 DNA: TGCAGTGCTAGGGAGGGATTATACGGGACAGGGTCAGGAACTGAAGCTTTCTTT
J gene: TRBJ1-1
clone size: many
D gene: TRBD1
V gene: TRBV20-1

CDR3 protein: CAIRTGDSTNSPLHF
CDR3 DNA: TGTGCCATCAGGACAGGAGACAGCACTAATTCACCCCTCCACTTT
J gene: TRBJ1-6
clone size: few
D gene: NA
V gene: TRBV10-3

CDR3 protein: CASSDRVGTFNEQFF
CDR3 DNA: TGTGCCAGCAGCGACAGGGTTGGGACCTTCAATGAGCAGTTCTTC
J gene: TRBJ2-1
clone size: many
D gene: TRBD1
V gene: TRBV6-2/TRBV6-3

CDR3 protein: CASSQGATYEQYF
CDR3 DNA: TGTGCCAGCAGCCAAGGGGCAACCTACGAGCAGTACTTC
J gene: TRBJ2-7
clone size: NA
D gene: NA
V gene: TRBV14

CDR3 protein: CSAWSGGLYNEQFF
CDR3 DNA: TGCAGTGCCTGGAGCGGGGGACTATACAATGAGCAGTTCTTC
J gene: TRBJ2-1
clone size: NA
D gene: TRBD2
V gene: TRBV20-1

CDR3 protein: CASSLTSANEQYF
CDR3 DNA: TGTGCCAGCAGTCTTACTAGCGCCAACGAGCAGTACTTC
J gene: TRBJ2-7
clone size: many
D gene: TRBD2
V gene: TRBV12-3/TRBV12-4

CDR3 protein: CASSEQGSSPMGYTF
CDR3 DNA: TGTGCCAGCAGTGAACAGGGTTCGTCTCCTATGGGCTACACCTTC
J gene: TRBJ1-2
clone size: NA
D gene: NA
V gene: TRBV6-5

CDR3 protein: CASSEQGVKFGTQYF
CDR3 DNA: TGTGCCAGCAGTGAACAGGGTGTAAAATTTGGGACCCAGTACTTC
J gene: TRBJ2-5
clone size: NA
D gene: NA
V gene: TRBV2

CDR3 protein: CSARVADRENEKLFF
CDR3 DNA: TGCAGTGCTAGAGTAGCGGACAGGGAGAATGAAAAACTGTTTTTT
J gene: TRBJ1-4
clone size: few
D gene: TRBD1
V gene: TRBV20-1

CDR3 protein: CASSLFPGRKETQYF
CDR3 DNA: TGTGCCAGCAGTTTATTTCCGGGACGGAAAGAGACCCAGTACTTC
J gene: TRBJ2-5
clone size: many
D gene: NA
V gene: TRBV27

CDR3 protein: CASSPQDRGNSPLHF
CDR3 DNA: TGTGCCAGCAGCCCCCAGGACAGGGGTAATTCACCCCTCCACTTT
J gene: TRBJ1-6
clone size: NA
D gene: TRBD1
V gene: TRBV12-3/TRBV12-4

CDR3 protein: CASIFGQGWNTEAFF
CDR3 DNA: TGTGCCAGCATCTTTGGCCAGGGTTGGAACACTGAAGCTTTCTTT
J gene: TRBJ1-1
clone size: many
D gene: NA
V gene: TRBV12-3/TRBV12-4

CDR3 protein: CASSTERPGYTF
CDR3 DNA: TGTGCCAGCAGCACCGAGAGACCTGGCTACACCTTC
J gene: TRBJ1-2
clone size: few
D gene: NA
V gene: TRBV2

CDR3 protein: CASSVVVDTQYF
CDR3 DNA: TGTGCCAGCAGCGTAGTAGTCGATACGCAGTATTTT
J gene: TRBJ2-3
clone size: NA
D gene: NA
V gene: TRBV9

CDR3 protein: CASREERGRYNEQFF
CDR3 DNA: TGTGCCAGCAGGGAAGAGCGGGGGCGGTACAATGAGCAGTTCTTC
J gene: TRBJ2-1
clone size: NA
D gene: TRBD2
V gene: TRBV2

CDR3 protein: CASSSDRLDTEAFF
CDR3 DNA: TGCGCCAGCAGCTCGGACAGGTTGGACACTGAAGCTTTCTTT
J gene: TRBJ1-1
clone size: many
D gene: TRBD1
V gene: TRBV4-3